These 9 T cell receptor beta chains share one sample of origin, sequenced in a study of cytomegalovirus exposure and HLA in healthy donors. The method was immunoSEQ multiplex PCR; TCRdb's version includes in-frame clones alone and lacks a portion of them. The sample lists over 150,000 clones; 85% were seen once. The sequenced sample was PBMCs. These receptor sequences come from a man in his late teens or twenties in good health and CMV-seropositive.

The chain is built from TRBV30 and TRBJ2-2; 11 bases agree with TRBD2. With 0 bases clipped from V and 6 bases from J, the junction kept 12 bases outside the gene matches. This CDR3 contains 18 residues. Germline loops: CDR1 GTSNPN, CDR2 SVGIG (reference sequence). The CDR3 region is CAWSVMLGTSGGAGELFF. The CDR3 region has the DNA TGTGCCTGGAGTGTTATGTTAGGAACTAGCGGGGGTGCCGGGGAGCTGTTTTTT.

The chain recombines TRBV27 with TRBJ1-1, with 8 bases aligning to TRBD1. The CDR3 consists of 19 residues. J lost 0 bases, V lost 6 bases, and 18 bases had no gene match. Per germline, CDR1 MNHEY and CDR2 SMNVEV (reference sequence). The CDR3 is CASRSWAGTGLDVNTEAFF. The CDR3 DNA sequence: TGTGCCAGCAGGAGTTGGGCCGGGACAGGTCTGGATGTGAACACTGAAGCTTTCTTT.

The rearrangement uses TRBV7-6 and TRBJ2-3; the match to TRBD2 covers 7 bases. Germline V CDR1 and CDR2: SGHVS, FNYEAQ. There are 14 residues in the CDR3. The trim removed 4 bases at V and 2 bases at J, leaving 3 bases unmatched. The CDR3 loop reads CASSWGGTTDTQYF. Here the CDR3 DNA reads TGTGCCAGCAGCTGGGGGGGGACCACAGATACGCAGTATTTT.

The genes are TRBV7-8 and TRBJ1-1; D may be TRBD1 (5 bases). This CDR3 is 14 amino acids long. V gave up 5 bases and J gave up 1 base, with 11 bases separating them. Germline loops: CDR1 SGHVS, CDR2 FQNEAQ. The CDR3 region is CASSTGGRNTEAFF. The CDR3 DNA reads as TGTGCCAGCAGCACCGGGGGGAGGAACACTGAAGCTTTCTTT. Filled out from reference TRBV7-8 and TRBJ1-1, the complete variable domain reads GAGVSQSPRYKVAKRGQDVALRCDPISGHVSLFWYQQALGQGPEFLTYFQNEAQLDKSGLPSDRFFAERPEGSVSTLKIQRTQQEDSAVYLCASSTGGRNTEAFFGQGTRLTVV.

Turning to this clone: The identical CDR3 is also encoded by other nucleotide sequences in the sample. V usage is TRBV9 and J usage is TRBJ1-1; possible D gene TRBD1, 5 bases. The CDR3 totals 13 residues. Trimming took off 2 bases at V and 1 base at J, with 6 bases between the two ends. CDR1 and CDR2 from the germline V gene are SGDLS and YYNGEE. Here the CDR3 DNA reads TGTGCCAGCAGCGTTCAGGGGAACACTGAAGCTTTCTTT. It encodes CASSVQGNTEAFF.

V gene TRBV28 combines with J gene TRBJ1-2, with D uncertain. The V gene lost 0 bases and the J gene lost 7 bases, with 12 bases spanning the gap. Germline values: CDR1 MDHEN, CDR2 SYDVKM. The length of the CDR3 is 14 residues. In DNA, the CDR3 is TGTGCCAGCAGTTTATGGGAGGGCCGTGGTGGCTACACCTTC. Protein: CASSLWEGRGGYTF.

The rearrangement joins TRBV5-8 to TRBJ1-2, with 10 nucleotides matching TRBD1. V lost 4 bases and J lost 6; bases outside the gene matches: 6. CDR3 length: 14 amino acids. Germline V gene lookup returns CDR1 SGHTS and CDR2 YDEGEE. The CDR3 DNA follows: TGTGCCAGCAGCGTCCTTGGGACAGGGGATGGCTACACCTTC. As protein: CASSVLGTGDGYTF.

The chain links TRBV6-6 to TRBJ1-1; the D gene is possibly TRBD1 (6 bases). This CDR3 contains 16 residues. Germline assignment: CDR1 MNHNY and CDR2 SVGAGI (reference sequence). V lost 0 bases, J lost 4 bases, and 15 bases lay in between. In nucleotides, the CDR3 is TGTGCCAGCAGTTACTCGATAGCAGGGGATGGCACTGAAGCTTTCTTT. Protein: CASSYSIAGDGTEAFF.

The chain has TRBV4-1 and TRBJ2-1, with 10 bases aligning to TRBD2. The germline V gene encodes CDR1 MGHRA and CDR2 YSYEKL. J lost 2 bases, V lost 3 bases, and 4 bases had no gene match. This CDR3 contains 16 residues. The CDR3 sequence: CASSHVLAGAYNEQFF. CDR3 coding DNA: TGCGCCAGCAGCCACGTTCTAGCGGGGGCCTACAATGAGCAGTTCTTC.